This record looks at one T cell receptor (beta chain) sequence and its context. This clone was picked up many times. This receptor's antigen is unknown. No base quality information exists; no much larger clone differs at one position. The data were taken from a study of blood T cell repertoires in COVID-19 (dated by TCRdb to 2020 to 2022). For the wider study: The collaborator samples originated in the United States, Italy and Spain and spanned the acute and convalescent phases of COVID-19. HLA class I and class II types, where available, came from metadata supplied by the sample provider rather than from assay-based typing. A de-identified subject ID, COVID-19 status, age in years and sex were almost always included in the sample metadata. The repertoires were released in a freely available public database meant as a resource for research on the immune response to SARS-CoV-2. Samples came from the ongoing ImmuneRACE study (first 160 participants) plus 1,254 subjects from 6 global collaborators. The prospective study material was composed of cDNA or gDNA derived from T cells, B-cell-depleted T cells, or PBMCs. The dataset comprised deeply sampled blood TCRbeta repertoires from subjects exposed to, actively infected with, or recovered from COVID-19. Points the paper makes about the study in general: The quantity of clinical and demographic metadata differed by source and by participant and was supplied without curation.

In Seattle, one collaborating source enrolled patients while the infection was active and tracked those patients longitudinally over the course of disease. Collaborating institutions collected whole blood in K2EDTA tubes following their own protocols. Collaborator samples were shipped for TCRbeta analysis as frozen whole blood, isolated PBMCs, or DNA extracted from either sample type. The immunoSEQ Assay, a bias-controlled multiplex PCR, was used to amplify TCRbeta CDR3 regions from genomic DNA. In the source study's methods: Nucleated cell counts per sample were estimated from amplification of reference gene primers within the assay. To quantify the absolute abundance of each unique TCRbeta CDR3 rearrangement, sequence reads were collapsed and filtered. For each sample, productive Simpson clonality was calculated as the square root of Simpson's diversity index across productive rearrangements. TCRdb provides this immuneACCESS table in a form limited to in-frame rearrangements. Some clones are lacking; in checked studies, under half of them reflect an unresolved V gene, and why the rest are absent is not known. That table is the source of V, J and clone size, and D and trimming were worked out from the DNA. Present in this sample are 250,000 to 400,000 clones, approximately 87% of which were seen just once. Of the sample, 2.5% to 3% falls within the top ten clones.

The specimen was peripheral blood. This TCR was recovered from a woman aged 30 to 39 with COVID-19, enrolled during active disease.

The CDR3 protein sequence reads: CASSPEVNSPLHF. The sequenced DNA is TGTGCCAGCAGTCCCGAGGTTAATTCACCCCTCCACTTT. Recombination connected TRBV12-3 or TRBV12-4 to TRBJ1-6, with an unclear D gene assignment. The V and J ends are trimmed by 5 bases and 6 bases, leaving 8 bases between them. Including the terminal cysteine and phenylalanine, the CDR3 comprises 13 residues. Of all the DNA, just the CDR3 is kept, 39 bases in frame from base 1.